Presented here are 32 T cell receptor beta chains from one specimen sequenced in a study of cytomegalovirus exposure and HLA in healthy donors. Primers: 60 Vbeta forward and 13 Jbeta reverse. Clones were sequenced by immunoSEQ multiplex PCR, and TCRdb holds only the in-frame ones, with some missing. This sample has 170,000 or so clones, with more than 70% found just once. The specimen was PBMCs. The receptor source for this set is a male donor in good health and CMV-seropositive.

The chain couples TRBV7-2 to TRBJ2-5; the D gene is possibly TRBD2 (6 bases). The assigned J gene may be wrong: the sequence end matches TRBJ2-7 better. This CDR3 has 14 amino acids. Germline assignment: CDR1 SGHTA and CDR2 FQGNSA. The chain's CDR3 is CASSLSGSLDEQYF. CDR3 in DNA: TGTGCCAGCAGCCTTAGCGGTAGTTTAGACGAGCAGTACTTC.

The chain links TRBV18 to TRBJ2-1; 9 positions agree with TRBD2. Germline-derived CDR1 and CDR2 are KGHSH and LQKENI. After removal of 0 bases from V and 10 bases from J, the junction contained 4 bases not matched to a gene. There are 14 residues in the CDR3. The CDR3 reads CASSPPGLAPEQFF. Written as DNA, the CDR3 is TGTGCCAGCTCACCACCGGGACTAGCACCAGAGCAGTTCTTC.

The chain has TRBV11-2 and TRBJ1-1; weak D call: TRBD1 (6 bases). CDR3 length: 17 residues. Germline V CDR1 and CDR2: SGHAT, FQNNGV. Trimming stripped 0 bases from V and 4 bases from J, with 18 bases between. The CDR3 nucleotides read TGTGCCAGCAGCTTAGACGCCGGGACACTTTTTGGCACTGAAGCTTTCTTT. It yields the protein CASSLDAGTLFGTEAFF. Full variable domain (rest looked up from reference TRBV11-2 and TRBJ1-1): EAGVAQSPRYKIIEKRQSVAFWCNPISGHATLYWYQQILGQGPKLLIQFQNNGVVDDSQLPKDRFSAERLKGVDSTLKIQPAKLEDSAVYLCASSLDAGTLFGTEAFFGQGTRLTVV.

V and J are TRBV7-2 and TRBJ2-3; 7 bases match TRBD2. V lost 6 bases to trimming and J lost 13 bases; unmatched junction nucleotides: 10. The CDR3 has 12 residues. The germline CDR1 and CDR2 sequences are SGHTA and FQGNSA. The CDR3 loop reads CASSTGGRGEYF. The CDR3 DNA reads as TGTGCCAGCAGTACAGGCGGGAGAGGGGAGTATTTT.

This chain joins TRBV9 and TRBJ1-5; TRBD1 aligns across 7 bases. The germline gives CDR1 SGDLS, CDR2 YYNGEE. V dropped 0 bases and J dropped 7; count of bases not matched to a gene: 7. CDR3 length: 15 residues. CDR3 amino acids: CASSVGQGVGQPQHF. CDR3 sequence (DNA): TGTGCCAGCAGCGTAGGGCAGGGGGTGGGACAGCCCCAGCATTTT. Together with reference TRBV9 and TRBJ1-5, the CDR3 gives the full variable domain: DSGVTQTPKHLITATGQRVTLRCSPRSGDLSVYWYQQSLDQGLQFLIQYYNGEERAKGNILERFSAQQFPDLHSELNLSSLELGDSALYFCASSVGQGVGQPQHFGDGTRLSIL.

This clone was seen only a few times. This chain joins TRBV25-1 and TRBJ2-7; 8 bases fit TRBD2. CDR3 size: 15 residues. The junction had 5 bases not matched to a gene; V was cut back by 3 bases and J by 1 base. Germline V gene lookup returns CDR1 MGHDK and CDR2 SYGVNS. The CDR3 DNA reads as TGTGCCAGCAGTGAGCGGCGGGAGGAGTCCTACGAGCAGTACTTC. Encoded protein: CASSERREESYEQYF.

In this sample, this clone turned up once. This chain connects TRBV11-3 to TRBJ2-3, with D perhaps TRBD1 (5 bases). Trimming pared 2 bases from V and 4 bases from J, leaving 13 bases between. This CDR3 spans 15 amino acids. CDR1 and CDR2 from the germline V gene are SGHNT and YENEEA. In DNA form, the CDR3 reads TGTGCCAGCAGCTTAACAGGCTTTCCCTCAGATACGCAGTATTTT. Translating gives CASSLTGFPSDTQYF.

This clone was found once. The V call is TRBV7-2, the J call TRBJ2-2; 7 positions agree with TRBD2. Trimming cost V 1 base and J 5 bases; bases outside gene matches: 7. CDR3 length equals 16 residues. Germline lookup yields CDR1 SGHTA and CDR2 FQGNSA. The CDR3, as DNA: TGTGCCAGCAGCTTAGACCCAGCGGGGCTTACCGGGGAGCTGTTTTTT. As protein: CASSLDPAGLTGELFF.

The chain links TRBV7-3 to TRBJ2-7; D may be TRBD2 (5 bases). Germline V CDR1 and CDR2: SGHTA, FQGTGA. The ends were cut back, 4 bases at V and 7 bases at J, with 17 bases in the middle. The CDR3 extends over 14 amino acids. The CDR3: CASSSRTGREEQYF. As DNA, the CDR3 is TGTGCCAGCAGCTCCCGGACTGGGCGCGAGGAGCAGTACTTC.

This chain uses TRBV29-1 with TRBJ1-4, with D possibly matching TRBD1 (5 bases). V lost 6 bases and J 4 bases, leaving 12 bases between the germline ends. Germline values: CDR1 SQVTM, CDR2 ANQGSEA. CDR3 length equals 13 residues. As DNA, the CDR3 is TGCAGCGTCGATACAGGTGTTAATGAAAAACTGTTTTTT. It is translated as CSVDTGVNEKLFF.

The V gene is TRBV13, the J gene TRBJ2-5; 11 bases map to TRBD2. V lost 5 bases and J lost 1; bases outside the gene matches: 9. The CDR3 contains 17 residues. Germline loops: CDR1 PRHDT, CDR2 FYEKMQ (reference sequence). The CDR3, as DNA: TGTGCCAGCAGCCCTCTCGGGACTAGCGGCTCCCAAGAGACCCAGTACTTC. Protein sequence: CASSPLGTSGSQETQYF.

CDR3 amino acids: CASSLVSGRAGEQYF. CDR3 in DNA: TGCGCCAGCAGCTTGGTGAGTGGGAGGGCAGGCGAGCAGTACTTC. The chain couples TRBV5-1 to TRBJ2-7; 7 positions agree with TRBD2. The CDR3 runs to 15 residues. Germline V CDR1 and CDR2: SGHRS, YFSETQ. V gave up 0 bases and J gave up 6 bases; unmatched junction bases: 9.

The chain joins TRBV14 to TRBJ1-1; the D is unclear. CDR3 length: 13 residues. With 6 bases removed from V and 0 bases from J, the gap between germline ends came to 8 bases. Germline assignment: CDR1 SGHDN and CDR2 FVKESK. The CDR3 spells CASRNFLNTEAFF. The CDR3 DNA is TGTGCCAGCAGGAACTTTTTGAACACTGAAGCTTTCTTT.

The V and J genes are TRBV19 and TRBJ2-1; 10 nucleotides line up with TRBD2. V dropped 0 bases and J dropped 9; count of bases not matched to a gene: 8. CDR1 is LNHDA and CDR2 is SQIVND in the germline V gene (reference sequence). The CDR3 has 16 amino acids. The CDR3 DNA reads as TGTGCCAGTAGTATAGATTGGGCTAGCGGGAGCATTGAGCAGTTCTTC. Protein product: CASSIDWASGSIEQFF.

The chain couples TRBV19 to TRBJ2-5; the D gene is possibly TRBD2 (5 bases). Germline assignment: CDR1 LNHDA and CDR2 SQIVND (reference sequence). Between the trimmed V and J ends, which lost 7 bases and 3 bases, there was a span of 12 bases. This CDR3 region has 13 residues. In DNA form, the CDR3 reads TGTGCCAGTACCCGAGGGAAGGAAGAGACCCAGTACTTC. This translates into CASTRGKEETQYF.

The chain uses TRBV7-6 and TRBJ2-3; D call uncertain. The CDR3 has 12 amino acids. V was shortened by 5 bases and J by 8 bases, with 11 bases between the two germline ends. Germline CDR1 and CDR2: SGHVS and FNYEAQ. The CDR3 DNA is TGTGCCAGCAGCCTAAGAACCGGTACGCAGTATTTT. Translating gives CASSLRTGTQYF.

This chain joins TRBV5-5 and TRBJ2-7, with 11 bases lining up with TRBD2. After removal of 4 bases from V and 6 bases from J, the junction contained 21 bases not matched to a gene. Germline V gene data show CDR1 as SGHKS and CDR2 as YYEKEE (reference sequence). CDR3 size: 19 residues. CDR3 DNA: TGTGCCAGCAGCCGTCGGAGGCCTGGTAGCGGGAGGGCCGGAGGCGAGCAGTACTTC. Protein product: CASSRRRPGSGRAGGEQYF.

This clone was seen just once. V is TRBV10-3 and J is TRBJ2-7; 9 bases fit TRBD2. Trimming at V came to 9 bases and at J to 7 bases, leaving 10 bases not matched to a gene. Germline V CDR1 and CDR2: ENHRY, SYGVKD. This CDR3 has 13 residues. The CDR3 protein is CAIFLAGPIEQYF. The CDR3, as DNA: TGTGCCATTTTCCTAGCGGGACCTATAGAGCAGTACTTC.

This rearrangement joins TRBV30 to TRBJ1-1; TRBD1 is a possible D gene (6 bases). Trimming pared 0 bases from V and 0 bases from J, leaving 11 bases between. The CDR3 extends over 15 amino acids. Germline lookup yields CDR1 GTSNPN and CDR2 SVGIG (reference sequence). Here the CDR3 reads CAWSVPDRMNTEAFF. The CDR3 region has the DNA TGTGCCTGGAGTGTACCGGACAGAATGAACACTGAAGCTTTCTTT.

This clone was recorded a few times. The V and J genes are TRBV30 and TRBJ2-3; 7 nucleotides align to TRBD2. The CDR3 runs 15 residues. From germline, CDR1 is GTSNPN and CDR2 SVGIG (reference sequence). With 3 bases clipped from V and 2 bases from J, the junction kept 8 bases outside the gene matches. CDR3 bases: TGTGCCTGGAGCCCCGGGACTACTTCCACAGATACGCAGTATTTT. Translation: CAWSPGTTSTDTQYF.

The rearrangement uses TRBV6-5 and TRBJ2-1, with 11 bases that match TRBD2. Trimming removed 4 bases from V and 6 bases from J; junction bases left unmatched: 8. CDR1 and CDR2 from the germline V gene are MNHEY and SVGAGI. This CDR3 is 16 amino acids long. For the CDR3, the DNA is TGTGCCAGCAGTTCGACCGTAGCGGGAGGGGTCAATGAGCAGTTCTTC. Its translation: CASSSTVAGGVNEQFF.

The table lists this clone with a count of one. As DNA, the CDR3 is TGTGCCAGCAGCTCGTTAGGGGGATACAATGAGCAGTTCTTC. It codes for CASSSLGGYNEQFF. This sequence joins TRBV11-2 and TRBJ2-1; tentative D call: TRBD1 (6 bases). The CDR3 extends over 14 amino acids. Germline CDR1 and CDR2: SGHAT and FQNNGV. Trimming left V 4 bases short and J 4 bases short, with 11 bases between.

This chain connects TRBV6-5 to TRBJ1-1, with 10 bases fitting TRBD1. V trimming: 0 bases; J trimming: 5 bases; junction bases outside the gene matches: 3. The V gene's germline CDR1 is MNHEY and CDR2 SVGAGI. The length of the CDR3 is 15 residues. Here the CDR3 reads CASSYSGQGETEAFF. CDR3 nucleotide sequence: TGTGCCAGCAGTTACTCCGGACAGGGGGAAACTGAAGCTTTCTTT.

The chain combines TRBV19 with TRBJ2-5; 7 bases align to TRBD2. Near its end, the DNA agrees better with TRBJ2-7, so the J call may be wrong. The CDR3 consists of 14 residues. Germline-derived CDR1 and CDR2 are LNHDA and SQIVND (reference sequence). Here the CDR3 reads CASSPLGGRYEQYF. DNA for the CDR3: TGTGCCAGTAGTCCCCTCGGGGGGAGGTACGAGCAGTACTTC.

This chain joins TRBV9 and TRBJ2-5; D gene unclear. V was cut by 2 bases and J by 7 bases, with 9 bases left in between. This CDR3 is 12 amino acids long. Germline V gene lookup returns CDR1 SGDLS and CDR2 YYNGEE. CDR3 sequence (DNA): TGTGCCAGCAGCGTCACTTCGGGGACCCAGTACTTC. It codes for CASSVTSGTQYF.

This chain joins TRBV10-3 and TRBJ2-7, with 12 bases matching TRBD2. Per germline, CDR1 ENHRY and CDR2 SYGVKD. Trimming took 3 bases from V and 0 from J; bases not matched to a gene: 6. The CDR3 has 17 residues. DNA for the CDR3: TGTGCCATCAGTGACCCCGGACTAGCGGGAACCTCCTACGAGCAGTACTTC. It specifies CAISDPGLAGTSYEQYF.

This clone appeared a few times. CDR3 amino acids: CASSLISSGTEAFF. The CDR3 DNA reads as TGCGCCAGCAGCTTGATATCATCCGGGACTGAAGCTTTCTTT. The chain has TRBV5-1 and TRBJ1-1; D is uncertain. From germline, CDR1 is SGHRS and CDR2 YFSETQ. The CDR3 is 14 residues long. V lost 1 base and J lost 5, with 12 bases in between.

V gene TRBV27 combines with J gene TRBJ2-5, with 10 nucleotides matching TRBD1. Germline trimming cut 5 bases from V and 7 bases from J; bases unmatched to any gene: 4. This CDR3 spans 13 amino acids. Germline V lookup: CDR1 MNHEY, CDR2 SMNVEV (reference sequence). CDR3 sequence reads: CASSQGQGTTQYF. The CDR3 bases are TGTGCCAGCAGTCAGGGACAGGGGACGACCCAGTACTTC.

CDR3 nucleotides: TGTGCCAGCTCACTAGGGACTTTTGGTAACGAGCAGTACTTC. It is translated as CASSLGTFGNEQYF. The V gene is TRBV18, the J gene TRBJ2-5; D perhaps matches TRBD2 (6 bases). The end of the DNA is better explained by TRBJ2-7, so the J call may be wrong. The CDR3 runs to 14 residues. Germline V CDR1 and CDR2: KGHSH, LQKENI.

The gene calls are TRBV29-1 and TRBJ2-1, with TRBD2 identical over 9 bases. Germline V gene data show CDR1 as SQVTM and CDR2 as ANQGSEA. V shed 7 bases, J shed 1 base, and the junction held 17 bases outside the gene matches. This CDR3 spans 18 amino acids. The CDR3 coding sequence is TGCAGCGCTGGTCGGCGGGAGGGGAAACTTTGGTCCTACAATGAGCAGTTCTTC. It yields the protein CSAGRREGKLWSYNEQFF.

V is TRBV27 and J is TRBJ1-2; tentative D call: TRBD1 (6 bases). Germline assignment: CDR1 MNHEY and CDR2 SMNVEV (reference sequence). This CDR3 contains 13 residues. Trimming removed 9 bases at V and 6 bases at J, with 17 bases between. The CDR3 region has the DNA TGTGCCAGACAGTGTACAGGGAAGGATGGCTACACCTTC. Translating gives CARQCTGKDGYTF.

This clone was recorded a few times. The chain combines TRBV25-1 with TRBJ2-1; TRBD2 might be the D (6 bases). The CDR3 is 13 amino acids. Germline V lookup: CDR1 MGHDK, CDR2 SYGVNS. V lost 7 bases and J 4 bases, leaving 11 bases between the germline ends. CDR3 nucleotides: TGTGCCAGCAAGGGGACTCTATACAATGAGCAGTTCTTC. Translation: CASKGTLYNEQFF. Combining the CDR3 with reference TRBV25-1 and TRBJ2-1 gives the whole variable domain EADIYQTPRYLVIGTGKKITLECSQTMGHDKMYWYQQDPGMELHLIHYSYGVNSTEKGDLSSESTVSRIRTEHFPLTLESARPSHTSQYLCASKGTLYNEQFFGPGTRLTVL.